These 2 T cell receptor beta chains were sequenced from one sample in a study of blood T cell repertoires in COVID-19. Method: immunoSEQ multiplex PCR; TCRdb's copy keeps in-frame clones and lacks some. Among hundreds of thousands of clones listed, approximately 88% were seen once. Sequenced: peripheral blood. The source of these receptors is a woman aged 30 to 39 with COVID-19, enrolled during active disease.

The gene calls are TRBV5-6 and TRBJ2-4; D remains unclear. The germline gives CDR1 SGHDT, CDR2 YYEEEE. The CDR3 has 14 residues. Trimming stripped 0 bases from V and 6 bases from J, with 10 bases between. In DNA, the CDR3 is TGTGCCAGCAGCTTGGGACTCCTCGGAAACATTCAGTACTTC. Its translation: CASSLGLLGNIQYF.

The chain carries TRBV11-2 and TRBJ2-1; 14 bases are shared with TRBD2. Per the germline V gene, CDR1 is SGHAT and CDR2 is FQNNGV. V lost 5 bases and J lost 7; bases outside the gene matches: 7. The CDR3 is 16 amino acids. The CDR3 protein is CASSHGTSGSRNEQFF. Here the CDR3 DNA reads TGTGCCAGCAGCCACGGGACTAGCGGGAGTCGTAATGAGCAGTTCTTC.